This entry lists 29 T cell receptor beta chains sequenced from one sample in a study of beta chain features in type 1 diabetes. Overall study findings and caveats: Type 1 diabetes patients had moderately but significantly shorter TCRB CDR3s in all four CD4+ subsets.

The investigators reverse transcribed all of the isolated RNA, so they sequenced expressed TCRB transcripts. Data came from immunoSEQ multiplex PCR; TCRdb stores just in-frame clones and leaves some out. The sample carries 20,000 to 30,000 clones, approximately 53% recorded once. For these receptors, no antigen is known. The specimen was stem cell memory CD4+ T cells from blood. The receptors stem from a man aged 25 to 45 with type 1 diabetes.

The gene calls are TRBV5-6 and TRBJ1-5; TRBD1 is a possible D gene (6 bases). Germline V CDR1 and CDR2: SGHDT, YYEEEE. The CDR3 has 16 residues. Deletions cut 1 base from V and 3 bases from J, with 14 bases between. CDR3 DNA: TGTGCCAGCAGCTTGTATCAGGGGATCGTCAATCAGCCCCAGCATTTT. Protein product: CASSLYQGIVNQPQHF.

Only a few counts were recorded for this clone. The gene calls are TRBV9 and TRBJ2-7; tentative D call: TRBD1 (5 bases). CDR3 size: 15 residues. Germline CDR1 reads SGDLS; CDR2 reads YYNGEE. Trimming cost V 0 bases and J 3 bases, with 13 bases left between them. CDR3 region: CASSVGAGKVYEQYF. The CDR3 region has the DNA TGTGCCAGCAGCGTAGGGGCAGGGAAAGTCTACGAGCAGTACTTC. Looking up the rest from reference TRBV9 and TRBJ2-7 gives the full variable domain: DSGVTQTPKHLITATGQRVTLRCSPRSGDLSVYWYQQSLDQGLQFLIQYYNGEERAKGNILERFSAQQFPDLHSELNLSSLELGDSALYFCASSVGAGKVYEQYFGPGTRLTVT.

This clone was seen a few times. The V gene is TRBV30, the J gene TRBJ2-5, with a possible D match to TRBD2 (7 bases). CDR1 is GTSNPN, CDR2 SVGIG, per germline (reference sequence). CDR3 length: 13 residues. V lost 3 bases and J 1 base, leaving 9 bases between the germline ends. The CDR3 sequence is CAWRGGPQETQYF. As DNA, the CDR3 is TGTGCCTGGAGGGGGGGGCCCCAAGAGACCCAGTACTTC.

The table lists this clone with a few counts. The rearrangement uses TRBV2 and TRBJ2-2; no reliable D call. CDR1 and CDR2 (germline): SNHLY, FYNNEI. Trimming cost V 1 base and J 1 base, with 7 bases left between them. The CDR3 runs 15 residues. The CDR3 here is CASSEVRMNTGELFF. DNA for the CDR3: TGTGCCAGCAGTGAAGTCAGAATGAACACCGGGGAGCTGTTTTTT.

This sequence joins TRBV19 and TRBJ2-3, with D tentatively TRBD1 (6 bases). Germline CDR1 is LNHDA and CDR2 is SQIVND (reference sequence). The V gene lost 5 bases and the J gene lost 0 bases, with 12 bases spanning the gap. CDR3 size: 15 residues. The CDR3 region has the DNA TGTGCCAGTAGTCACAACAGGGTGAGCACAGATACGCAGTATTTT. Translated, it gives CASSHNRVSTDTQYF.

The chain couples TRBV5-1 to TRBJ2-7; 9 positions match TRBD1. Germline V gene data show CDR1 as SGHRS and CDR2 as YFSETQ. With V trimmed by 0 bases and J by 0 bases, 4 bases remained unmatched. This CDR3 comprises 16 residues. The CDR3 bases are TGCGCCAGCAGCTTGGCTGGGGGACAGGGCTCCTACGAGCAGTACTTC. This translates into CASSLAGGQGSYEQYF.

The chain recombines TRBV6-4 with TRBJ1-1; D unclear. The V gene's germline CDR1 is MRHNA and CDR2 SNTAGT. The V and J ends lost 4 bases and 1 base respectively, with 7 bases between them. CDR3 size: 13 residues. The CDR3 region has the DNA TGTGCCAGCAGTGCCGACACGAACACTGAAGCTTTCTTT. It is translated as CASSADTNTEAFF.

This clone was counted between two and nine times. The chain uses TRBV5-4 and TRBJ1-1, with TRBD1 matching over 7 bases. The trim removed 0 bases at V and 11 bases at J, leaving 10 bases unmatched. This CDR3 comprises 14 residues. Germline assignment: CDR1 SGHNT and CDR2 YYREEE (reference sequence). CDR3 sequence (DNA): TGTGCCAGCAGCTTGGACACAGACAGGGTCTGGGCTTTCTTT. This gives the protein CASSLDTDRVWAFF.

V usage is TRBV27 and J usage is TRBJ2-1; D perhaps matches TRBD1 (6 bases). The V gene's germline CDR1 is MNHEY and CDR2 SMNVEV (reference sequence). Between the trimmed V and J ends, which lost 6 bases and 2 bases, there was a span of 11 bases. The CDR3 is made up of 14 amino acids. CDR3: CASSTGQTYNEQFF. In nucleotides, the CDR3 is TGTGCCAGCAGCACCGGACAGACCTACAATGAGCAGTTCTTC.

The gene calls are TRBV19 and TRBJ1-6, with no clear D. The germline V gene encodes CDR1 LNHDA and CDR2 SQIVND (reference sequence). The CDR3 has 13 residues. Trimming cost V 7 bases and J 10 bases, with 14 bases left between them. Here the CDR3 DNA reads TGTGCCAGTAAGGAGAGAGGAGACTCACCCCTCCACTTT. Translating it yields CASKERGDSPLHF.

V is TRBV7-2 and J is TRBJ1-1, with TRBD1 matching over 8 bases. Trimming at V came to 5 bases and at J to 3 bases, leaving 2 bases not matched to a gene. The CDR3 has 13 amino acids. Per the germline V gene, CDR1 is SGHTA and CDR2 is FQGNSA. The CDR3 bases are TGTGCCAGCAGCGTACAGGGGGACACTGAAGCTTTCTTT. Protein sequence: CASSVQGDTEAFF.

This clone was detected a few times. The V call is TRBV7-6, the J call TRBJ2-7, with TRBD2 matching over 7 bases. Trimming at V came to 3 bases and at J to 3 bases, leaving 8 bases not matched to a gene. The CDR3 loop spans 15 amino acids. Germline CDR1 and CDR2: SGHVS and FNYEAQ. The CDR3 loop reads CASSLASGGHYEQYF. The CDR3 region has the DNA TGTGCCAGCAGCTTGGCTAGCGGAGGACACTACGAGCAGTACTTC.

The genes are TRBV14 and TRBJ2-2; D possibly corresponds to TRBD1 (6 bases). V gave up 1 base and J gave up 6 bases, with 18 bases separating them. The CDR3 loop spans 17 amino acids. Germline-derived CDR1 and CDR2 are SGHDN and FVKESK. The DNA for the CDR3 is TGTGCCAGCAGCCAAGGTGCCCTGGCAGGGGACCCCGGGGAGCTGTTTTTT. The encoded protein is CASSQGALAGDPGELFF.

This clone showed up just a few times. This rearrangement joins TRBV19 to TRBJ2-1, with 10 bases fitting TRBD1. This CDR3 contains 16 residues. Germline V CDR1 and CDR2: LNHDA, SQIVND (reference sequence). V was clipped by 9 bases and J by 9 bases; unmatched bases: 17. CDR3 amino acids: CASRGFGTGDRGEQFF. The CDR3 DNA follows: TGTGCCAGCCGGGGCTTTGGGACAGGGGATCGTGGTGAGCAGTTCTTC.

This clone has a handful of counts. The chain carries TRBV29-1 and TRBJ2-7; TRBD1 agrees at 10 bases. V gave up 6 bases and J gave up 5 bases; unmatched junction bases: 7. The CDR3 contains 13 residues. Germline V gene sequence: CDR1 SQVTM, CDR2 ANQGSEA. CDR3 nucleotide sequence: TGCAGCGTGGGGGGACAGGGGATCCACGAGCAGTACTTC. It yields the protein CSVGGQGIHEQYF.

There are a few counts of this clone. The rearrangement joins TRBV30 to TRBJ1-2, with TRBD1 as a possible D gene (5 bases). The CDR3 contains 12 residues. From germline, CDR1 is GTSNPN and CDR2 SVGIG (reference sequence). Trimming pared 3 bases from V and 6 bases from J, leaving 11 bases between. DNA for the CDR3: TGTGCCTGGAGCCCCAGGGCGGATGGCTACACCTTC. This sequence encodes CAWSPRADGYTF. The variable domain in full, completed from reference TRBV30 and TRBJ1-2, reads SQTIHQWPATLVQPVGSPLSLECTVEGTSNPNLYWYRQAAGRGLQLLFYSVGIGQISSEVPQNLSASRPQDRQFILSSKKLLLSDSGFYLCAWSPRADGYTFGSGTRLTVV.

The rearrangement joins TRBV7-2 to TRBJ2-2; 7 bases are a match to TRBD2. After removal of 4 bases from V and 6 bases from J, the junction contained 11 bases not matched to a gene. Per germline, CDR1 SGHTA and CDR2 FQGNSA. This CDR3 is built from 16 residues. The CDR3 DNA reads as TGTGCCAGCAGCTCCCGCGGCGGGGGTGGGGCCGGGGAGCTGTTTTTT. Amino acids: CASSSRGGGGAGELFF.

DNA for the CDR3: TGTGCCAGCATGCCCCGCAACCCGGGACTAAACAATGAGCAGTTCTTC. Its translation: CASMPRNPGLNNEQFF. The gene calls are TRBV19 and TRBJ2-1, with 7 bases lining up with TRBD2. The germline gives CDR1 LNHDA, CDR2 SQIVND (reference sequence). The CDR3 spans 16 residues. Trimming removed 9 bases from V and 5 bases from J; junction bases left unmatched: 16.

The chain employs TRBV4-2 and TRBJ2-1; D unresolved. Germline CDR1 reads LGHNA; CDR2 reads YNFKEQ. Trimming shortened V by 1 base and J by 7 bases, and 14 bases separated the two germline ends. The CDR3 extends over 15 amino acids. CDR3 DNA: TGTGCCAGCAGCCAAGGTTCCCACACAATGAATGAGCAGTTCTTC. This codes for CASSQGSHTMNEQFF.

V is TRBV7-9 and J is TRBJ2-5; D is perhaps TRBD1 (5 bases). V was clipped by 0 bases and J by 1 base, with 6 bases between them. Germline V lookup: CDR1 SEHNR, CDR2 FQNEAQ (reference sequence). The CDR3 totals 14 residues. The DNA for the CDR3 is TGTGCCAGCAGCTTAGCAGGGGTCCAAGAGACCCAGTACTTC. Translated, it gives CASSLAGVQETQYF.

The chain couples TRBV5-1 to TRBJ2-7; D perhaps matches TRBD2 (6 bases). The CDR3 contains 15 residues. The V end was cut by 3 bases, the J end by 2 bases, with 15 bases between. The germline CDR1 and CDR2 sequences are SGHRS and YFSETQ. CDR3 DNA sequence: TGCGCCAGCAGCTGGAATGGGGGGAAGACCTACGAGCAGTACTTC. Translation: CASSWNGGKTYEQYF.

This clone was observed a single time. Here the CDR3 reads CASSHEPGMGNQPQHF. CDR3 nucleotide sequence: TGTGCCAGTAGTCATGAGCCAGGTATGGGCAATCAGCCCCAGCATTTT. The gene calls are TRBV19 and TRBJ1-5; D unresolved. CDR3 size: 16 residues. Trimming stripped 5 bases from V and 2 bases from J, with 16 bases between. The germline V gene encodes CDR1 LNHDA and CDR2 SQIVND (reference sequence). Variable domain in full (rest from reference TRBV19 and TRBJ1-5): DGGITQSPKYLFRKEGQNVTLSCEQNLNHDAMYWYRQDPGQGLRLIYYSQIVNDFQKGDIAEGYSVSREKKESFPLTVTSAQKNPTAFYLCASSHEPGMGNQPQHFGDGTRLSIL.

This chain uses TRBV6-6 with TRBJ1-1; 10 positions match TRBD1. The ends lost 2 bases at V and 3 bases at J; junction bases unmatched: 3. In germline, CDR1 is MNHNY, CDR2 SVGAGI (reference sequence). The CDR3 contains 15 residues. The CDR3 DNA sequence: TGTGCCAGCAGTTACCCCGGACAGGGGGACACTGAAGCTTTCTTT. Encoded protein: CASSYPGQGDTEAFF.

The chain has TRBV19 and TRBJ2-4; 16 bases match TRBD2. The V gene end was trimmed by 5 bases and the J gene end by 8 bases; junction bases not matched to a gene: 9. CDR1 and CDR2 (germline): LNHDA, SQIVND (reference sequence). This CDR3 contains 17 residues. This CDR3 is CASSYGTSGRAWDIQYF. CDR3 nucleotides: TGTGCCAGTAGTTACGGGACTAGCGGGAGGGCTTGGGACATTCAGTACTTC.

This clone was seen more than once but under ten times. V and J are TRBV27 and TRBJ1-2; D may be TRBD1 (6 bases). Germline V gives CDR1 MNHEY, CDR2 SMNVEV (reference sequence). This CDR3 contains 14 residues. V lost 10 bases, J lost 5 bases, and 20 bases lay in between. CDR3 coding DNA: TGTGCCACCGGGCGGGGGGCGTCTAGTTATGGCTACACCTTC. Translation: CATGRGASSYGYTF.

The chain has TRBV6-5 and TRBJ2-2, with 7 bases aligning to TRBD1. With V trimmed by 4 bases and J by 4 bases, 3 bases remained unmatched. The V gene's germline CDR1 is MNHEY and CDR2 SVGAGI. CDR3 length: 14 amino acids. The CDR3 region is CASSSDRATGELFF. The CDR3 DNA sequence: TGTGCCAGCAGTTCCGACAGGGCCACCGGGGAGCTGTTTTTT.

The CDR3 here is CASSLGPHSNQPQHF. CDR3 coding DNA: TGTGCCAGCAGCTTGGGGCCCCATAGCAATCAGCCCCAGCATTTT. The V gene is TRBV5-4, the J gene TRBJ1-5; no definite D call. Germline V CDR1 and CDR2: SGHNT, YYREEE (reference sequence). V was pared by 0 bases and J by 0 bases, with 7 bases between. This CDR3 comprises 15 residues. Drawing the rest from reference TRBV5-4 and TRBJ1-5, the complete variable domain is ETGVTQSPTHLIKTRGQQVTLRCSSQSGHNTVSWYQQALGQGPQFIFQYYREEENGRGNFPPRFSGLQFPNYSSELNVNALELDDSALYLCASSLGPHSNQPQHFGDGTRLSIL.

This clone was detected a few times. The chain combines TRBV10-3 with TRBJ2-7; D unclear. The CDR3 totals 14 residues. V was trimmed by 1 base and J by 0 bases, leaving 7 bases between them. The V gene's germline CDR1 is ENHRY and CDR2 SYGVKD. The CDR3 reads CAISELWPSYEQYF. CDR3 coding DNA: TGTGCCATCAGTGAGTTGTGGCCCTCCTACGAGCAGTACTTC.

The chain has TRBV7-9 and TRBJ2-3; D is undetermined. V lost 8 bases to trimming and J lost 2 bases, with 14 bases between them. The germline V gene encodes CDR1 SEHNR and CDR2 FQNEAQ (reference sequence). The CDR3 extends over 14 amino acids. The CDR3 nucleotides read TGTGCCAGCTCTGTTGGCCCATCCACAGATACGCAGTATTTT. Protein: CASSVGPSTDTQYF.